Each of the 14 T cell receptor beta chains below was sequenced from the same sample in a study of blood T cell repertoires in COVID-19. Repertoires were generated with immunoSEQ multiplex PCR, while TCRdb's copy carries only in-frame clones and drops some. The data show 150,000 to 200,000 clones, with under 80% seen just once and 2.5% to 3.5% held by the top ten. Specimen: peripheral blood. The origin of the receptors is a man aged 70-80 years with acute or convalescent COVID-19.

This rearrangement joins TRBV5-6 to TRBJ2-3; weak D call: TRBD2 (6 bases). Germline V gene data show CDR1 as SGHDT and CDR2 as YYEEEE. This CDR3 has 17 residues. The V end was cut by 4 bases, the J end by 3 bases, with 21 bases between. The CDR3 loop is CASSPLTGLPATDTQYF. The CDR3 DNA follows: TGTGCCAGCAGCCCCCTTACGGGACTCCCAGCGACAGATACGCAGTATTTT.

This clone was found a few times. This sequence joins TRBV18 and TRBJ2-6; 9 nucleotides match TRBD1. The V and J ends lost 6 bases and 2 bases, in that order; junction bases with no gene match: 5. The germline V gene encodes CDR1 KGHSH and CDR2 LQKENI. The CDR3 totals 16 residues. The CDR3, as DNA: TGTGCCAGCTCGGACCGACAGGGGGCTGGGGCCAACGTCCTGACTTTC. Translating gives CASSDRQGAGANVLTF.

DNA for the CDR3: TGTGCCAGCAGTGAAGTTGCGCGACAGGGGTTCTACAATGAGCAGTTCTTC. It encodes CASSEVARQGFYNEQFF. V gene TRBV6-1 combines with J gene TRBJ2-1; the match to TRBD1 covers 8 bases. With 1 base clipped from V and 3 bases from J, the junction kept 8 bases outside the gene matches. CDR3 length: 17 amino acids. CDR1 is MNHNS and CDR2 is SASEGT in the germline V gene.

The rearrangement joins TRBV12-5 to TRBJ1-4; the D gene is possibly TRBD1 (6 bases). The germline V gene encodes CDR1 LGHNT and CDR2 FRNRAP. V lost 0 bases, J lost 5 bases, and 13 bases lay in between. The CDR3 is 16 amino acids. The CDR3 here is CASGLVLRRGNEKLFF. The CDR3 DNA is TGTGCTAGTGGTTTGGTACTGCGTAGGGGGAATGAAAAACTGTTTTTT.

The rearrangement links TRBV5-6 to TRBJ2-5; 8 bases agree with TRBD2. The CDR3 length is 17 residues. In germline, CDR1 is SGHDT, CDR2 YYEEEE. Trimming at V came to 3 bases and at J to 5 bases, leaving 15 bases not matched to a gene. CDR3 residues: CASSSRGFSGAPETQYF. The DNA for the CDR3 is TGTGCCAGCAGCTCCCGCGGGTTTAGCGGGGCGCCTGAGACCCAGTACTTC.

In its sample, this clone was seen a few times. CDR3 loop: CASSERDTGELFF. The CDR3 DNA sequence: TGTGCCAGCAGTGAGCGGGACACCGGGGAGCTGTTTTTT. This chain connects TRBV6-1 to TRBJ2-2; D might be TRBD2 (5 bases). Germline V gene data show CDR1 as MNHNS and CDR2 as SASEGT. The CDR3 has 13 amino acids. Between the trimmed V and J ends, which lost 3 bases and 3 bases, there was a span of 5 bases.

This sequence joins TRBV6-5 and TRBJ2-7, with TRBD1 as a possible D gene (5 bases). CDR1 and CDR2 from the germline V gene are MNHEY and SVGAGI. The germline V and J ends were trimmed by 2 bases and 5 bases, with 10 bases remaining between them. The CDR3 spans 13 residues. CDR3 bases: TGTGCCAGCAGTTACGCTAGGGGTCACGAGCAGTACTTC. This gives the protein CASSYARGHEQYF.

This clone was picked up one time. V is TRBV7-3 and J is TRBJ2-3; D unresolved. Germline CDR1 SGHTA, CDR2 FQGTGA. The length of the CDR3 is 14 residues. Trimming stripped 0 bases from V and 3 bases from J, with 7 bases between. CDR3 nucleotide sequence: TGTGCCAGCAGCTTAACGAGAGATACAGATACGCAGTATTTT. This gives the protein CASSLTRDTDTQYF.

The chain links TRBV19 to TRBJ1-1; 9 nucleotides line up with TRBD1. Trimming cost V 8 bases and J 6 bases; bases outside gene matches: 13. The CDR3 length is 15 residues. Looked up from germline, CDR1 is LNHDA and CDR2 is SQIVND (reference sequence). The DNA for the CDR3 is TGTGCCAGTGCTAGGGACAGGGCGGGAGTGGCTGAAGCTTTCTTT. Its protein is CASARDRAGVAEAFF.

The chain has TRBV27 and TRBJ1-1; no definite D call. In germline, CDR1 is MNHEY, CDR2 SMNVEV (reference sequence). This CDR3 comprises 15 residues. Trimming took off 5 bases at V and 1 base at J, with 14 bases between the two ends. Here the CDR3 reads CASSPTPRGNTEAFF. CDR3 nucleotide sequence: TGTGCCAGCAGTCCAACTCCCCGTGGGAACACTGAAGCTTTCTTT.

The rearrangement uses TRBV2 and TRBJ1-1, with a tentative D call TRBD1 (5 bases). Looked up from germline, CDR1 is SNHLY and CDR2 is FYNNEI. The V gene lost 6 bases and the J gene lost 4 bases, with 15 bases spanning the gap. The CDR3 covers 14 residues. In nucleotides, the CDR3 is TGTGCCAGCAGGCAAAGGGGTACCGGCACTGAAGCTTTCTTT. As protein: CASRQRGTGTEAFF.

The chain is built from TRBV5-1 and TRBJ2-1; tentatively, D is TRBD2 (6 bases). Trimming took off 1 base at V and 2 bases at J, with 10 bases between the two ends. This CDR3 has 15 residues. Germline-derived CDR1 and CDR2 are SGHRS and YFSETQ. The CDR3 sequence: CASSLIRGTYNEQFF. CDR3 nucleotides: TGCGCCAGCAGCTTGATCCGGGGGACCTACAATGAGCAGTTCTTC. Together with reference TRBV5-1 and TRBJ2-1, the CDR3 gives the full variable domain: KAGVTQTPRYLIKTRGQQVTLSCSPISGHRSVSWYQQTPGQGLQFLFEYFSETQRNKGNFPGRFSGRQFSNSRSEMNVSTLELGDSALYLCASSLIRGTYNEQFFGPGTRLTVL.

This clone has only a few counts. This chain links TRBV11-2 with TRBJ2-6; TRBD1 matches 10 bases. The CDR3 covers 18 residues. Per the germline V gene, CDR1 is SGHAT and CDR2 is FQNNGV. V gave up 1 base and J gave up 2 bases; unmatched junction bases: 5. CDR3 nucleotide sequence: TGTGCCAGCAGCTTAGGGGGACAGGGGCTTGCTGGGGCCAACGTCCTGACTTTC. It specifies CASSLGGQGLAGANVLTF.

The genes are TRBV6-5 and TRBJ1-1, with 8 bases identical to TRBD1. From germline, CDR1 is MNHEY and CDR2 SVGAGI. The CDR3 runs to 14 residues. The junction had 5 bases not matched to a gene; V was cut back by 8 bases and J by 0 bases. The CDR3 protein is CASRQGAVNTEAFF. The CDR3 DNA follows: TGTGCCAGCCGTCAGGGGGCGGTGAACACTGAAGCTTTCTTT.